This entry describes one T cell receptor (beta chain). The antigen is unknown. This CDR3 contains 15 residues. This entry comes from a study of chemoradiotherapy in HPV16-positive cancers. General study results and limits: During treatment, candidate HPV-specific clones and E7-related motifs expanded in tumor. Better recurrence-free survival went with HPV-responsive T-cell expansion in HPV16-positive patients.

Samples were taken several times over chemoradiotherapy. Data came from immunoSEQ multiplex PCR; TCRdb stores just in-frame clones and leaves some out. The sample holds roughly 10,000 clones, roughly 80% seen once. The chain links TRBV21-1 to TRBJ2-5; TRBD2 is the table's D call and was not checked against the DNA. TRBV21-1 is a pseudogene. The receptor was isolated from a human donor with HPV-associated anogenital cancer. Specimen: blood, collected from a patient who underwent chemoradiotherapy. CDR3: CASSKVTARGGPQYF. CDR3 nucleotide sequence: TGTGCCAGCAGCAAAGTGACCGCCAGAGGAGGGCCCCAGTACTTC.